These 27 T cell receptor beta chains came from one sample sequenced in a study of spatial heterogeneity in lung cancer. Study-wide points: Intratumoral expanded alpha and beta TCR counts were found to track tumor mutation counts.

TCRdb re-called the 5' RACE reads through MiXCR, storing one row per CDR3 protein. This table holds some 7,400 distinct CDR3 sequences, roughly 7.2% found once. These receptors have no known antigen. Time point denoted: sample taken at primary tumor resection. The material sequenced was lung tumor tissue, taken at surgery. The source is a female donor with early-stage non-small cell lung cancer.

The sample holds many counts of this clonotype. The V and J genes are TRBV28 and TRBJ1-6, with TRBD1 as a possible D gene (5 bases). Per the germline V gene, CDR1 is MDHEN and CDR2 is SYDVKM. V was clipped by 3 bases and J by 7 bases, with 10 bases between them. This CDR3 region has 14 residues. The CDR3 coding sequence is TGTGCCAGCAGTTTTAGGACAAGGAATTCACCCCTCCACTTT. This gives the protein CASSFRTRNSPLHF.

The V gene is TRBV10-3, the J gene TRBJ2-3, with D perhaps being TRBD1 or TRBD2 (5 bases each). The CDR3 spans 14 residues. The V end was cut by 4 bases, the J end by 0 bases, with 8 bases between. The germline V gene has CDR1 ENHRY and CDR2 SYGVKD. CDR3 coding DNA: TGTGCCATCAGTGGGGGGTCCAGCACAGATACGCAGTATTTT. This encodes CAISGGSSTDTQYF.

This clonotype was observed at least ten times. The chain recombines TRBV7-9 with TRBJ2-1, with a tentative D call TRBD2 (5 bases). This CDR3 has 14 residues. The germline V gene has CDR1 SEHNR and CDR2 FQNEAQ (reference sequence). The germline V and J ends were trimmed by 7 bases and 0 bases, with 10 bases remaining between them. The CDR3 region is CASKRFSSYNEQFF. CDR3 bases: TGTGCCAGCAAGCGGTTTAGCTCCTACAATGAGCAGTTCTTC.

This clonotype came up many times. The CDR3 reads CATSRPGLADYEQYF. Here the CDR3 DNA reads TGTGCCACCAGCAGACCCGGACTAGCGGATTACGAGCAGTACTTC. The J gene is TRBJ2-7, the V gene TRBV15, with 10 bases identical to TRBD2. Germline V gives CDR1 LNHNV, CDR2 YYDKDF (reference sequence). The CDR3 consists of 15 residues. V lost 2 bases to trimming and J lost 4 bases; unmatched junction nucleotides: 5.

This clonotype was counted at least ten times. This CDR3 reads CASSLGGGQYF. The DNA of the CDR3 is TGTGCCAGCAGCCTGGGGGGCGGCCAGTACTTC. This rearrangement joins TRBV7-2 to TRBJ2-5; TRBD1 or TRBD2 may be the D gene (6 bases each). Germline V gene lookup returns CDR1 SGHTA and CDR2 FQGNSA. The CDR3 is 11 amino acids. V gave up 5 bases and J gave up 10 bases, with 11 bases separating them.

This clonotype was recorded at least ten times. This sequence joins TRBV4-2 and TRBJ2-1, with 10 positions matching TRBD2. Germline CDR1 reads LGHNA; CDR2 reads YNFKEQ. The ends lost 1 base at V and 8 bases at J; junction bases unmatched: 5. The CDR3 has 15 residues. The CDR3 bases are TGTGCCAGCAGCCAAGTAGCGGGAGGTGGAGATGAGCAGTTCTTC. This gives the protein CASSQVAGGGDEQFF.

The J gene is TRBJ2-1, the V gene TRBV5-1; D may be TRBD2 (6 bases). V gave up 4 bases and J gave up 0 bases, with 14 bases separating them. CDR3 size: 16 residues. Germline CDR1 SGHRS, CDR2 YFSETQ. The CDR3 reads CASSTPGLLSYNEQFF. In DNA form, the CDR3 reads TGCGCCAGCAGCACCCCGGGACTTCTCTCCTACAATGAGCAGTTCTTC.

By proportion, this clonotype is medium-sized. The chain has TRBV10-3 and TRBJ2-3, with D unresolved. The CDR3 extends over 12 amino acids. V was cut by 3 bases and J by 6 bases, with 7 bases left in between. Germline V gives CDR1 ENHRY, CDR2 SYGVKD. The DNA of the CDR3 is TGTGCCATCAGTGACGGCCCGGATACGCAGTATTTT. This translates into CAISDGPDTQYF.

This clonotype showed up many times. The V gene is TRBV5-1, the J gene TRBJ2-5; 8 bases map to TRBD2. Germline CDR1 reads SGHRS; CDR2 reads YFSETQ. The CDR3 covers 17 residues. V shed 1 base and J 2 bases; nucleotides not matched to a gene: 10. The CDR3 reads CASSLLPAGAFQETQYF. The CDR3 DNA is TGCGCCAGCAGCTTGCTCCCAGCGGGAGCATTTCAAGAGACCCAGTACTTC.

There are many counts of this clonotype. The chain employs TRBV20-1 and TRBJ2-2; D gene ambiguous. In germline, CDR1 is DFQATT, CDR2 SNEGSKA (reference sequence). This CDR3 contains 11 residues. Trimming removed 7 bases from V and 7 bases from J, with 10 bases in between. The CDR3 DNA reads as TGCAGTGTCTTGTTGTACGGGGAGCTGTTTTTT. Encoded protein: CSVLLYGELFF.

This clonotype was seen many times. This chain uses TRBV10-3 with TRBJ2-5; 7 positions agree with TRBD1. The CDR3 is 12 amino acids. CDR1 and CDR2 (germline): ENHRY, SYGVKD. With V trimmed by 11 bases and J by 3 bases, 6 bases remained unmatched. The CDR3 here is CAVGTAEETQYF. CDR3 nucleotides: TGTGCCGTCGGGACAGCCGAAGAGACCCAGTACTTC.

Judged by abundance, this clonotype is medium-sized. The chain joins TRBV6-5 to TRBJ2-3, with 8 bases fitting TRBD1. CDR1 MNHEY and CDR2 SVGAGI come from the germline V gene. The CDR3 totals 19 residues. Germline trimming cut 1 base from V and 0 bases from J; bases unmatched to any gene: 12. In DNA form, the CDR3 reads TGTGCCAGCAGTTACTTTGCAGGGGGCGCTGGAACTAGCACAGATACGCAGTATTTT. This gives the protein CASSYFAGGAGTSTDTQYF.

This clonotype came up a few times. The rearrangement uses TRBV25-1 and TRBJ1-6; the D is unclear. The CDR3 length is 13 residues. In germline, CDR1 is MGHDK, CDR2 SYGVNS. Trimming took 3 bases from V and 8 from J, leaving 8 bases between them. The CDR3, as DNA: TGTGCCAGCAGTGACGTTCAGTATTCACCCCTCCACTTT. Its protein product is CASSDVQYSPLHF. Full variable domain (outside the CDR3, taken from reference TRBV25-1 and TRBJ1-6): EADIYQTPRYLVIGTGKKITLECSQTMGHDKMYWYQQDPGMELHLIHYSYGVNSTEKGDLSSESTVSRIRTEHFPLTLESARPSHTSQYLCASSDVQYSPLHFGNGTRLTVT.

The gene calls are TRBV7-2 and TRBJ2-2; weak D call: TRBD2 (6 bases). V shed 5 bases and J shed 7 bases, with 11 bases lying between them. The CDR3 contains 13 residues. The germline gives CDR1 SGHTA, CDR2 FQGNSA. DNA of the CDR3: TGTGCCAGCAGCCGCCCGGGGGTCGGGGAGCTGTTTTTT. This encodes CASSRPGVGELFF.

This clonotype ranks as medium-sized. The chain employs TRBV20-1 and TRBJ2-7; no reliable D call. Germline loops: CDR1 DFQATT, CDR2 SNEGSKA (reference sequence). V was pared by 3 bases and J by 6 bases, with 9 bases between. The CDR3 contains 11 residues. CDR3 amino acids: CSASSVGEQYF. CDR3 nucleotide sequence: TGCAGTGCTAGTTCAGTCGGCGAGCAGTACTTC.

V and J are TRBV27 and TRBJ1-6; no clear D gene. With 2 bases removed from V and 6 bases from J, the gap between germline ends came to 5 bases. Germline V gene lookup returns CDR1 MNHEY and CDR2 SMNVEV (reference sequence). The CDR3 has 13 amino acids. DNA for the CDR3: TGTGCCAGCAGTTTAGGCAGTAATTCACCCCTCCACTTT. This translates into CASSLGSNSPLHF.

By share of the sample, this clonotype is medium-sized. This chain joins TRBV9 and TRBJ2-3; 9 nucleotides match TRBD2. The germline CDR1 and CDR2 sequences are SGDLS and YYNGEE. This CDR3 is built from 15 residues. Trimming cost V 2 bases and J 0 bases; bases outside gene matches: 1. The CDR3 reads CASSVSGGSTDTQYF. The CDR3 DNA is TGTGCCAGCAGCGTTAGCGGGGGAAGCACAGATACGCAGTATTTT.

The chain is built from TRBV5-1 and TRBJ1-5; D call uncertain. CDR3 length: 16 residues. Germline CDR1 is SGHRS and CDR2 is YFSETQ. Trimming pared 0 bases from V and 5 bases from J, leaving 15 bases between. The CDR3: CASSLGGGSGDQPQHF. In nucleotides, the CDR3 is TGCGCCAGCAGCTTGGGGGGAGGCTCCGGAGATCAGCCCCAGCATTTT.

This clonotype was seen only a few times. This chain connects TRBV30 to TRBJ2-1, with 8 positions matching TRBD2. This CDR3 region has 16 residues. CDR1 is GTSNPN and CDR2 is SVGIG in the germline V gene (reference sequence). V dropped 0 bases and J dropped 0; count of bases not matched to a gene: 4. DNA for the CDR3: TGTGCCTGGAGTGTGGCGGGAGGTCTCTCCTACAATGAGCAGTTCTTC. Translated, it gives CAWSVAGGLSYNEQFF.

This clonotype is medium-sized by share. The V gene is TRBV18, the J gene TRBJ1-2; 8 bases are shared with TRBD1. Germline CDR1 KGHSH, CDR2 LQKENI. J lost 1 base, V lost 3 bases, and 7 bases had no gene match. The CDR3 has 16 amino acids. CDR3 sequence: CASSPVPGQDNYGYTF. The DNA for the CDR3 is TGTGCCAGCTCACCGGTCCCGGGACAGGATAACTATGGCTACACCTTC.

The table lists this clonotype with many counts. The J gene is TRBJ2-7, the V gene TRBV7-9; D may be TRBD1 or TRBD2 (5 bases each). This CDR3 region has 14 residues. The germline V and J ends were trimmed by 1 base and 7 bases, with 14 bases remaining between them. CDR1 and CDR2 (germline): SEHNR, FQNEAQ (reference sequence). The CDR3 loop is CASSLVGADMEQYF. In nucleotides, the CDR3 is TGTGCCAGCAGCTTAGTCGGGGCAGACATGGAGCAGTACTTC.

In its sample, this clonotype was seen many times. The V and J genes are TRBV5-5 and TRBJ1-4; D not resolved. Germline assignment: CDR1 SGHKS and CDR2 YYEKEE (reference sequence). This CDR3 is 14 amino acids long. V was clipped by 5 bases and J by 2 bases, with 10 bases between them. The CDR3 coding sequence is TGTGCCAGCAGTTCGGGAGTTACTAATGAAAAACTGTTTTTT. Protein: CASSSGVTNEKLFF.

This clonotype occurred many times. The rearrangement links TRBV7-2 to TRBJ1-6, with TRBD1 matching 7 bases. Per germline, CDR1 SGHTA and CDR2 FQGNSA. The CDR3 is 14 amino acids. J was trimmed by 8 bases and V by 5 bases; bases with no gene match: 6. CDR3 in amino acids: CASSEQGWDSPLHF. CDR3 nucleotides: TGTGCCAGCAGCGAACAGGGGTGGGATTCACCCCTCCACTTT. The full variable domain, rest sourced from reference TRBV7-2 and TRBJ1-6, is GAGVSQSPSNKVTEKGKDVELRCDPISGHTALYWYRQSLGQGLEFLIYFQGNSAPDKSGLPSDRFSAERTGGSVSTLTIQRTQQEDSAVYLCASSEQGWDSPLHFGNGTRLTVT.

This clonotype came up many times. The rearrangement uses TRBV5-1 and TRBJ2-5, with 7 nucleotides matching TRBD1. The CDR3 totals 14 residues. The germline V gene encodes CDR1 SGHRS and CDR2 YFSETQ. V shed 0 bases, J shed 3 bases, and the junction held 2 bases outside the gene matches. CDR3 coding DNA: TGCGCCAGCAGCTTGGGAGGGACAGAAGAGACCCAGTACTTC. This encodes CASSLGGTEETQYF.

Judged by abundance, this clonotype is medium-sized. The rearrangement links TRBV24-1 to TRBJ2-2, with D possibly being TRBD2 (6 bases). The germline V gene encodes CDR1 KGHDR and CDR2 SFDVKD. CDR3 length equals 17 residues. Between the trimmed V and J ends, which lost 2 bases and 3 bases, there was a span of 15 bases. CDR3 region: CATSDSTGRGYTGELFF. CDR3 sequence (DNA): TGTGCCACCAGTGATTCCACCGGGCGGGGATACACCGGGGAGCTGTTTTTT.

This clonotype is medium-sized in the sample. The chain carries TRBV29-1 and TRBJ1-2; D is unclear. Deletions cut 2 bases from V and 2 bases from J, with 18 bases between. CDR3 length: 16 amino acids. CDR1 and CDR2 from the germline V gene are SQVTM and ANQGSEA. The DNA of the CDR3 is TGCAGCGTTGAATCTCGAGGCGCCAGAAACAACTATGGCTACACCTTC. It codes for CSVESRGARNNYGYTF.

This clonotype was seen repeatedly, ten times or more. The chain joins TRBV11-2 to TRBJ2-5, with 10 bases lining up with TRBD1. CDR1 is SGHAT, CDR2 FQNNGV, per germline. The CDR3 has 14 amino acids. V was pared by 5 bases and J by 5 bases, with 5 bases of the junction left unmatched. This CDR3 is CASSPGQGLETQYF. The CDR3 nucleotides are TGTGCCAGCAGCCCGGGACAGGGGTTGGAGACCCAGTACTTC.